Presented here are 26 T cell receptor beta chains from one specimen sequenced in a study of blood T cell repertoires in COVID-19. Sequencing used immunoSEQ multiplex PCR; TCRdb keeps in-frame clones, though not all of them. The sample includes about 300,000 clones, approximately 89% of them seen just once. The sample taken for sequencing was peripheral blood. These receptors were taken from a woman younger than 45 who had recovered from COVID-19.

V and J are TRBV27 and TRBJ1-2, with no clear D. CDR1 MNHEY and CDR2 SMNVEV come from the germline V gene (reference sequence). V was pared by 2 bases and J by 4 bases, with 14 bases between. CDR3 length: 15 amino acids. CDR3 nucleotide sequence: TGTGCCAGCAGTTTACGTCCCCCCGGGATCTATGGCTACACCTTC. This sequence encodes CASSLRPPGIYGYTF.

The chain is built from TRBV24-1 and TRBJ2-1; 10 nucleotides align to TRBD2. V shed 4 bases, J shed 1 base, and the junction held 12 bases outside the gene matches. The CDR3 is 19 amino acids. Germline values: CDR1 KGHDR, CDR2 SFDVKD. DNA for the CDR3: TGTGCCACCAGTGACCCCCAATTGGCTAGCGGGGGATCCTACAATGAGCAGTTCTTC. This codes for CATSDPQLASGGSYNEQFF.

As DNA, the CDR3 is TGTGCCAGCAGTCCCGTCCTAAGCCCAGGTCAGCCCCAGCATTTT. Amino acid sequence: CASSPVLSPGQPQHF. The V call is TRBV6-5, the J call TRBJ1-5, with D unresolved. V gave up 5 bases and J gave up 6 bases, with 17 bases separating them. CDR3 length equals 15 residues. Germline V gene lookup returns CDR1 MNHEY and CDR2 SVGAGI.

This chain joins TRBV28 and TRBJ2-5; TRBD2 matches at 11 bases. Germline V gene data show CDR1 as MDHEN and CDR2 as SYDVKM. The CDR3 is 15 amino acids. The J segment lost 1 base and the V segment lost 8 bases, leaving 6 bases of the junction unmatched. Here the CDR3 DNA reads TGTGCCAGCCAGAATCTAGCGGGGGGCCAAGAGACCCAGTACTTC. This codes for CASQNLAGGQETQYF. The full variable domain, rest sourced from reference TRBV28 and TRBJ2-5, is DVKVTQSSRYLVKRTGEKVFLECVQDMDHENMFWYRQDPGLGLRLIYFSYDVKMKEKGDIPEGYSVSREKKERFSLILESASTNQTSMYLCASQNLAGGQETQYFGPGTRLLVL.

This clone was seen once. DNA of the CDR3: TGCAGTGCTAGTAGAAGGGGGCTTGGCAATCAGCCCCAGCATTTT. Its protein is CSASRRGLGNQPQHF. This rearrangement joins TRBV20-1 to TRBJ1-5; 7 nucleotides align to TRBD1. This CDR3 has 15 residues. The V and J ends lost 3 bases and 2 bases, in that order; junction bases with no gene match: 7. Per the germline V gene, CDR1 is DFQATT and CDR2 is SNEGSKA (reference sequence).

The chain couples TRBV6-6 to TRBJ2-2; 8 bases are shared with TRBD2. The CDR3 is 14 amino acids. The germline CDR1 and CDR2 sequences are MNHNY and SVGAGI (reference sequence). Trimming at V came to 7 bases and at J to 4 bases, leaving 5 bases not matched to a gene. CDR3 protein: CASIPGGVTGELFF. CDR3 sequence (DNA): TGTGCCAGCATCCCCGGGGGGGTCACCGGGGAGCTGTTTTTT.

The chain uses TRBV3-1 (or the pseudogene TRBV3-2) and TRBJ2-3, with 9 bases matching TRBD2. The V and J ends lost 0 bases and 2 bases, in that order; junction bases with no gene match: 6. Germline CDR1 is LGHDT and CDR2 is YNNKEL (reference sequence). The CDR3 contains 17 residues. The CDR3 sequence is CASSQDAAGGVTDTQYF. DNA for the CDR3: TGTGCCAGCAGCCAAGATGCAGCGGGGGGTGTCACAGATACGCAGTATTTT.

This clone was detected a few times. The CDR3 coding sequence is TGCGCCAGCAGCTTGGACTCCTCCTACAATGAGCAGTTCTTC. This translates into CASSLDSSYNEQFF. The V call is TRBV5-1, the J call TRBJ2-1; D is uncertain. CDR3 length equals 14 residues. CDR1 and CDR2 from the germline V gene are SGHRS and YFSETQ. Trimming took off 0 bases at V and 0 bases at J, with 4 bases between the two ends.

The V and J genes are TRBV6-5 and TRBJ1-2; no firm D call. Looked up from germline, CDR1 is MNHEY and CDR2 is SVGAGI. CDR3 length: 16 amino acids. Trimming shortened V by 0 bases and J by 5 bases, and 16 bases separated the two germline ends. In DNA form, the CDR3 reads TGTGCCAGCAGTTACTCGCGCCCGGCGGGGAGGTATGGCTACACCTTC. Translating gives CASSYSRPAGRYGYTF.

This clone was observed once. The chain joins TRBV2 to TRBJ2-1; the match to TRBD1 covers 10 bases. The germline V gene encodes CDR1 SNHLY and CDR2 FYNNEI. CDR3 length: 14 residues. After removal of 10 bases from V and 4 bases from J, the junction contained 7 bases not matched to a gene. CDR3 protein: CATTGQGIYNEQFF. CDR3 bases: TGTGCCACTACGGGACAGGGGATTTACAATGAGCAGTTCTTC. Looking up the rest from reference TRBV2 and TRBJ2-1 gives the full variable domain: EPEVTQTPSHQVTQMGQEVILRCVPISNHLYFYWYRQILGQKVEFLVSFYNNEISEKSEIFDDQFSVERPDGSNFTLKIRSTKLEDSAMYFCATTGQGIYNEQFFGPGTRLTVL.

V usage is TRBV10-3 and J usage is TRBJ2-3; 9 positions agree with TRBD1. This CDR3 region has 15 residues. Germline values: CDR1 ENHRY, CDR2 SYGVKD. The trim removed 6 bases at V and 2 bases at J, leaving 6 bases unmatched. CDR3 sequence reads: CAIRRQGVLTDTQYF. The DNA of the CDR3 is TGTGCCATCAGAAGACAGGGGGTCCTCACAGATACGCAGTATTTT.

The V gene is TRBV10-3, the J gene TRBJ1-1; D remains unclear. V was pared by 6 bases and J by 0 bases, with 11 bases between. This CDR3 has 14 residues. Germline CDR1 ENHRY, CDR2 SYGVKD. The CDR3 DNA reads TGTGCCATCAGGGGCTATGGGCTGAACACTGAAGCTTTCTTT. Amino acids: CAIRGYGLNTEAFF.

J is TRBJ2-3 and V is TRBV29-1; 8 nucleotides agree with TRBD1. The CDR3 extends over 14 amino acids. With 5 bases clipped from V and 4 bases from J, the junction kept 8 bases outside the gene matches. Germline assignment: CDR1 SQVTM and CDR2 ANQGSEA. CDR3: CSVQTGGSADTQYF. The CDR3 DNA is TGCAGCGTTCAAACAGGGGGTAGCGCAGATACGCAGTATTTT.

This chain joins TRBV5-1 and TRBJ1-1, with D unresolved. Germline V gives CDR1 SGHRS, CDR2 YFSETQ. CDR3 length: 13 amino acids. Trimming pared 0 bases from V and 3 bases from J, leaving 6 bases between. The CDR3 loop reads CASSLAGYTEAFF. The CDR3 coding sequence is TGCGCCAGCAGCTTGGCAGGTTACACTGAAGCTTTCTTT.

The chain has TRBV3-1 (or the pseudogene TRBV3-2) and TRBJ1-1; D ambiguous. CDR1 LGHDT and CDR2 YNNKEL come from the germline V gene (reference sequence). This CDR3 spans 14 amino acids. Deletions cut 4 bases from V and 3 bases from J, with 12 bases between. Written as DNA, the CDR3 is TGTGCCAGCAGCCCGCGGGCCTGGGACACTGAAGCTTTCTTT. Amino acid sequence: CASSPRAWDTEAFF.

The rearrangement joins TRBV7-8 to TRBJ1-2; 9 bases align to TRBD1. Trimming cost V 4 bases and J 4 bases; bases outside gene matches: 4. There are 14 residues in the CDR3. Germline V gives CDR1 SGHVS, CDR2 FQNEAQ. The CDR3 nucleotides are TGTGCCAGCAGCTCGCAGGGACAGGGCTATGGCTACACCTTC. Its translation: CASSSQGQGYGYTF.

This clone has just a few counts. This chain connects TRBV18 to TRBJ1-1, with 8 bases that match TRBD1. The J segment lost 1 base and the V segment lost 5 bases, leaving 3 bases of the junction unmatched. This CDR3 comprises 14 residues. The germline V gene has CDR1 KGHSH and CDR2 LQKENI. CDR3 protein: CASSWGQENTEAFF. In nucleotides, the CDR3 is TGTGCCAGCTCATGGGGACAGGAGAACACTGAAGCTTTCTTT.

The V and J genes are TRBV2 and TRBJ1-5; D remains ambiguous. Trimming removed 1 base at V and 5 bases at J, with 15 bases between. The CDR3 totals 16 residues. Germline V gives CDR1 SNHLY, CDR2 FYNNEI. For the CDR3, the DNA is TGTGCCAGCAGTGAAGAAAAGCGGGTTTTCTATCAGCCCCAGCATTTT. This sequence encodes CASSEEKRVFYQPQHF. The full variable domain, with the rest looked up from reference TRBV2 and TRBJ1-5, is EPEVTQTPSHQVTQMGQEVILRCVPISNHLYFYWYRQILGQKVEFLVSFYNNEISEKSEIFDDQFSVERPDGSNFTLKIRSTKLEDSAMYFCASSEEKRVFYQPQHFGDGTRLSIL.

This sequence joins TRBV25-1 and TRBJ1-6; D gene ambiguous. Germline CDR1 MGHDK, CDR2 SYGVNS. CDR3 length: 16 residues. The V end was cut by 4 bases, the J end by 2 bases, with 12 bases between. CDR3 coding DNA: TGTGCCAGCAGTGTAGGGTCTAGCGCCTATAATTCACCCCTCCACTTT. It is translated as CASSVGSSAYNSPLHF. Complete variable domain (other parts from reference TRBV25-1 and TRBJ1-6): EADIYQTPRYLVIGTGKKITLECSQTMGHDKMYWYQQDPGMELHLIHYSYGVNSTEKGDLSSESTVSRIRTEHFPLTLESARPSHTSQYLCASSVGSSAYNSPLHFGNGTRLTVT.

The chain has TRBV5-6 and TRBJ1-6, with D possibly being TRBD1 (6 bases). Germline CDR1 reads SGHDT; CDR2 reads YYEEEE. With 3 bases removed from V and 6 bases from J, the gap between germline ends came to 13 bases. The CDR3 has 15 amino acids. CDR3 sequence (DNA): TGTGCCAGCAGCTCAGGGGTAAATAGTAATTCACCCCTCCACTTT. This codes for CASSSGVNSNSPLHF.

V gene TRBV5-4 combines with J gene TRBJ2-3; 8 bases match TRBD2. Trimming cost V 0 bases and J 6 bases; bases outside gene matches: 9. The CDR3 length is 16 residues. CDR1 and CDR2 from the germline V gene are SGHNT and YYREEE (reference sequence). The CDR3 coding sequence is TGTGCCAGCAGCTTGGCCGGGTTAGCGGGGTCCGATACGCAGTATTTT. Residues: CASSLAGLAGSDTQYF.

This rearrangement joins TRBV6-6 to TRBJ1-1, with a tentative D call TRBD1 (5 bases). This CDR3 is built from 12 residues. CDR1 and CDR2 from the germline V gene are MNHNY and SVGAGI (reference sequence). Trimming removed 9 bases at V and 4 bases at J, with 12 bases between. The CDR3 DNA reads as TGTGCCAGTAACCTAGACAGCACTGAAGCTTTCTTT. Translating it yields CASNLDSTEAFF.

The chain joins TRBV29-1 to TRBJ2-7, with D possibly matching TRBD1 (6 bases). The germline gives CDR1 SQVTM, CDR2 ANQGSEA. V lost 8 bases, J lost 7 bases, and 27 bases lay in between. This CDR3 comprises 15 residues. The CDR3 nucleotides read TGCAGCCCGCTCCAGGGCGACAGGACTTCTGGGGAGCAGTACTTC. Translated, it gives CSPLQGDRTSGEQYF.

The rearrangement joins TRBV7-2 to TRBJ2-7; 8 nucleotides align to TRBD2. CDR3 length: 15 amino acids. After removal of 5 bases from V and 3 bases from J, the junction contained 9 bases not matched to a gene. CDR1 is SGHTA, CDR2 FQGNSA, per germline. The CDR3 loop is CASSTQRGPYYEQYF. In DNA form, the CDR3 reads TGTGCCAGCAGCACCCAGCGGGGGCCTTACTACGAGCAGTACTTC.

The CDR3 nucleotides read TGTGCCAGCAGCTTAGCGCCCCGGTTGCGGGCCAACGTCCTGACTTTC. Its protein product is CASSLAPRLRANVLTF. V usage is TRBV7-2 and J usage is TRBJ2-6; D is unclear. V lost 0 bases to trimming and J lost 5 bases, with 11 bases between them. The CDR3 is 16 amino acids. The germline V gene has CDR1 SGHTA and CDR2 FQGNSA.

The gene calls are TRBV3-1 (or the pseudogene TRBV3-2) and TRBJ2-5, with 8 bases fitting TRBD1. CDR3 length: 15 residues. V shed 0 bases, J shed 2 bases, and the junction held 2 bases outside the gene matches. The germline gives CDR1 LGHDT, CDR2 YNNKEL (reference sequence). In DNA, the CDR3 is TGTGCCAGCAGCCAAGACCACAGGGGGCAAGAGACCCAGTACTTC. It encodes CASSQDHRGQETQYF.